This T cell receptor (beta chain) came from a study of regulatory T cells in long-lasting Graves disease. Study information: For a period under 3 months, newly diagnosed Graves' patients had taken antithyroid drugs.

The V end was cut by 5 bases, the J end by 8 bases, with 15 bases between. The CDR3 contains 13 residues. As for time point: newly diagnosed GD, antithyroid drugs for less than 3 months. The TCR library was made from RNA that had been extracted from PBMCs in TRIzol. This clonotype was recorded at least ten times. Building the TCR beta libraries relied on iRepertoire HTBI primers, and CDR3 regions underwent Arm-PCR. TCRdb ran MiXCR on the multiplex PCR reads and lists one entry per CDR3 protein. The table shows fewer than 550,000 distinct CDR3 sequences, with about 16% occurring only once. This sample was also put to use in a study of T cells in Graves' hyperthyroidism and ophthalmopathy. As reported in that work: Using the HTBI primer set, a first-round RT-PCR was run on the TCR CDR3.

The chain uses TRBV12-3 or TRBV12-4 and TRBJ1-2; no clear D gene. This clonotype originated in a woman aged 35-60 years with Graves disease. The input for sequencing was peripheral blood mononuclear cells (PBMCs), taken at new diagnosis, from a patient treated with antithyroid drugs. CDR3 DNA sequence: TGTGCCAGCAGTGCTTCAGGTGGACGGGGCTACACCTTC. Protein: CASSASGGRGYTF.